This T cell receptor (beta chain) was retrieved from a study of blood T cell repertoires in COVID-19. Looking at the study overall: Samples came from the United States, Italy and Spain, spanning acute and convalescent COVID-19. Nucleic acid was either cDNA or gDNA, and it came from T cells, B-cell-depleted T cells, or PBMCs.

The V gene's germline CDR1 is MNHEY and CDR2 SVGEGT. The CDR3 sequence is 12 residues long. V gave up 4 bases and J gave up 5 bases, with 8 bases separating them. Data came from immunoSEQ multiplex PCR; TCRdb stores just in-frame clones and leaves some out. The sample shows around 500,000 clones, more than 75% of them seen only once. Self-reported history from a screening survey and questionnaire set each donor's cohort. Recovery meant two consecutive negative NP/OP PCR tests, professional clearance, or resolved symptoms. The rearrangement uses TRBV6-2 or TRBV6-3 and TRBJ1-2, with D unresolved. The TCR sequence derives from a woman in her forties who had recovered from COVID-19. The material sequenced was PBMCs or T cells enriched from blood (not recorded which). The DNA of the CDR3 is TGTGCCAGCAGTTCACAGAGATATGGCTACACCTTC. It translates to CASSSQRYGYTF.